A single sample is the source of the 15 T cell receptor beta chains below, sequenced in a study of CD8 T cells in Susac syndrome. RNA in amounts of roughly 0.5 to 1 ug was reverse transcribed with random hexamers. Each CDR3 protein gets one entry after TCRdb re-called the immunoSEQ multiplex PCR reads with MiXCR. The repertoire holds about 170,000 distinct CDR3 sequences, with approximately 93% as singletons. The specimen sequenced was CD4+ T cells from PBMCs. Receptors originate from a human donor with multiple sclerosis.

The chain recombines TRBV7-2 with TRBJ2-7; D may be TRBD2 (6 bases). This CDR3 is built from 14 residues. V lost 1 base, J lost 4 bases, and 11 bases lay in between. From germline, CDR1 is SGHTA and CDR2 FQGNSA. The CDR3 loop is CASSLGGTPYEQYF. The CDR3, as DNA: TGTGCCAGCAGCTTAGGGGGGACTCCGTACGAGCAGTACTTC.

The rearrangement uses TRBV12-3 or TRBV12-4 and TRBJ2-4; TRBD1 is a possible D gene (6 bases). This CDR3 comprises 13 residues. Trimming stripped 6 bases from V and 11 bases from J, with 17 bases between. The CDR3 nucleotides are TGTGCCAGCAGCCCCAGGGGCTCTGACGTTCAGTACTTC. Its protein product is CASSPRGSDVQYF.

The chain joins TRBV4-1 to TRBJ1-5; 8 bases map to TRBD1. The germline V gene encodes CDR1 MGHRA and CDR2 YSYEKL. This CDR3 is built from 15 residues. J was trimmed by 5 bases and V by 1 base; bases with no gene match: 4. The CDR3 here is CASSQVNRGDQPQHF. The CDR3 DNA reads TGCGCCAGCAGCCAAGTCAACAGGGGGGATCAGCCCCAGCATTTT.

The chain recombines TRBV12-5 with TRBJ1-5; weak D call: TRBD1 (6 bases). This CDR3 is built from 14 residues. Germline V lookup: CDR1 LGHNT, CDR2 FRNRAP. Trimming pared 1 base from V and 3 bases from J, leaving 7 bases between. The CDR3 nucleotides read TGTGCTAGTGGTTTGGGACAGGCCAATCAGCCCCAGCATTTT. This sequence encodes CASGLGQANQPQHF.

The chain uses TRBV7-3 and TRBJ1-2; D ambiguous. CDR1 SGHTA and CDR2 FQGTGA come from the germline V gene. This CDR3 is built from 15 residues. Trimming took 1 base from V and 2 from J, leaving 11 bases between them. CDR3 protein: CASSLIPVNNYGYTF. The CDR3 nucleotides are TGTGCCAGCAGCTTAATTCCAGTCAACAACTATGGCTACACCTTC.

This chain uses TRBV7-9 with TRBJ1-2; no definite D call. Per germline, CDR1 SEHNR and CDR2 FQNEAQ (reference sequence). V lost 1 base and J 4 bases, leaving 13 bases between the germline ends. The CDR3 is 15 amino acids. CDR3 DNA: TGTGCCAGCAGCTTAGGCACCCCCAAAACCTATGGCTACACCTTC. It specifies CASSLGTPKTYGYTF.

V gene TRBV5-1 combines with J gene TRBJ1-6, with 7 bases identical to TRBD1. The trim removed 2 bases at V and 12 bases at J, leaving 11 bases unmatched. CDR1 and CDR2 from the germline V gene are SGHRS and YFSETQ. This CDR3 comprises 15 residues. The CDR3 is CASSFDRAVAEPLHF. The CDR3 coding sequence is TGCGCCAGCAGCTTCGACAGGGCCGTTGCGGAACCCCTCCACTTT. Full variable domain (outside the CDR3, taken from reference TRBV5-1 and TRBJ1-6): KAGVTQTPRYLIKTRGQQVTLSCSPISGHRSVSWYQQTPGQGLQFLFEYFSETQRNKGNFPGRFSGRQFSNSRSEMNVSTLELGDSALYLCASSFDRAVAEPLHFGNGTRLTVT.

The genes are TRBV5-4 and TRBJ1-6; D remains unclear. V was pared by 3 bases and J by 9 bases, with 7 bases between. The CDR3 is 12 amino acids. Germline V lookup: CDR1 SGHNT, CDR2 YYREEE (reference sequence). CDR3 in DNA: TGTGCCAGCAGCTCCCCGTTTTCACCCCTCCACTTT. It is translated as CASSSPFSPLHF. The whole variable domain, filled in from reference TRBV5-4 and TRBJ1-6, reads ETGVTQSPTHLIKTRGQQVTLRCSSQSGHNTVSWYQQALGQGPQFIFQYYREEENGRGNFPPRFSGLQFPNYSSELNVNALELDDSALYLCASSSPFSPLHFGNGTRLTVT.

The rearrangement joins TRBV18 to TRBJ1-2, with unresolved D. CDR1 is KGHSH and CDR2 is LQKENI in the germline V gene. V was clipped by 5 bases and J by 0 bases, with 16 bases between them. This CDR3 has 16 amino acids. In DNA form, the CDR3 reads TGTGCCAGCTCATACCAGAAGGGTCTTCCTAACTATGGCTACACCTTC. The encoded protein is CASSYQKGLPNYGYTF.

V and J are TRBV12-3 or TRBV12-4 and TRBJ2-5, with D uncertain. The CDR3 covers 12 residues. The V end lost 8 bases, the J end lost 2 bases, and 9 bases lay between the germline ends. The CDR3 coding sequence is TGTGCCAGCTCTAGTGCACAAGAGACCCAGTACTTC. Translation: CASSSAQETQYF.

This chain uses TRBV7-9 with TRBJ1-5; D unclear. The ends were cut back, 5 bases at V and 5 bases at J, with 7 bases in the middle. CDR1 SEHNR and CDR2 FQNEAQ come from the germline V gene (reference sequence). The CDR3 sequence is 12 residues long. The CDR3 nucleotides are TGTGCCAGCAGCCTTCCTGATCAGCCCCAGCATTTT. Residues: CASSLPDQPQHF.

This rearrangement joins TRBV5-1 to TRBJ1-4; a possible D gene is TRBD1 (5 bases). CDR3 size: 16 residues. V gave up 7 bases and J gave up 7 bases, with 23 bases separating them. The germline V gene has CDR1 SGHRS and CDR2 YFSETQ. CDR3 sequence reads: CASARLSGTSGEKLFF. Here the CDR3 DNA reads TGCGCCAGCGCGAGGTTGTCCGGGACCAGTGGTGAAAAACTGTTTTTT.

The chain uses TRBV25-1 and TRBJ2-3, with TRBD2 identical over 10 bases. The CDR3 has 15 residues. Germline CDR1 and CDR2: MGHDK and SYGVNS. Trimming at V came to 8 bases and at J to 0 bases, leaving 5 bases not matched to a gene. In DNA, the CDR3 is TGTGCCAGCGTATCTAGCGGGAGTAGCACAGATACGCAGTATTTT. This codes for CASVSSGSSTDTQYF.

V is TRBV6-5 and J is TRBJ2-3; TRBD2 matches 11 bases. Germline CDR1 is MNHEY and CDR2 is SVGAGI. The CDR3 loop spans 18 amino acids. V was clipped by 4 bases and J by 4 bases; unmatched bases: 13. In DNA, the CDR3 is TGTGCCAGCAGTTCTCCCTTTACTAGCGGGAGTGGGTCAGATACGCAGTATTTT. Protein product: CASSSPFTSGSGSDTQYF.

CDR3 amino acids: CASRLPGTSYGYTF. The CDR3 DNA sequence: TGTGCCAGCAGATTGCCGGGAACCAGCTATGGCTACACCTTC. The chain recombines TRBV6-1 with TRBJ1-2; D call uncertain. This CDR3 has 14 residues. CDR1 and CDR2 from the germline V gene are MNHNS and SASEGT. V was trimmed by 6 bases and J by 4 bases, leaving 15 bases between them.